These T cell receptor beta chains were read from a single sample in a study of CD8 T cells in Susac syndrome. Each CDR3 protein is one row after TCRdb ran MiXCR on the immunoSEQ multiplex PCR reads. The sample yields 75,000 to 100,000 distinct CDR3 sequences, 90% to 95% seen once. The sample taken for sequencing was CD8+ T cells from PBMCs. The receptors shown here come from a human donor with Susac syndrome. CDR3s include the opening cysteine and the closing phenylalanine or tryptophan. D genes are given only for firm matches. Only some rows state a clone size, as once, few, many or a class for expanded clones.

clone size: .
D gene: .
J gene: TRBJ2-7
V gene: TRBV10-3
CDR3 protein: CAISESGLRDEYSYEQYF
CDR3 DNA: TGTGCCATCAGTGAGTCGGGGCTGCGGGATGAATACTCCTACGAGCAGTACTTC

clone size: .
D gene: .
J gene: TRBJ2-7
V gene: TRBV30
CDR3 protein: CAWVTFHEQYF
CDR3 DNA: TGTGCCTGGGTGACATTCCACGAGCAGTACTTC

clone size: .
D gene: .
J gene: TRBJ2-7
V gene: TRBV30
CDR3 protein: CAWSVVQSYEQYF
CDR3 DNA: TGTGCCTGGAGTGTAGTACAATCCTACGAGCAGTACTTC

clone size: .
D gene: TRBD2
J gene: TRBJ2-3
V gene: TRBV4-3
CDR3 protein: CASSQASGLSTDTQYF
CDR3 DNA: TGCGCCAGCAGCCAAGCTAGCGGGCTAAGCACAGATACGCAGTATTTT

clone size: .
D gene: .
J gene: TRBJ2-3
V gene: TRBV28
CDR3 protein: CASSFYEGRTDTQYF
CDR3 DNA: TGTGCCAGCAGTTTTTACGAGGGGCGCACAGATACGCAGTATTTT

clone size: .
D gene: TRBD1
J gene: TRBJ2-3
V gene: TRBV5-6
CDR3 protein: CASSPDRGKADTQYF
CDR3 DNA: TGTGCCAGCAGCCCCGACAGGGGCAAGGCAGATACGCAGTATTTT

clone size: .
D gene: .
J gene: TRBJ2-6
V gene: TRBV6-1
CDR3 protein: CASSVRDSAGANVLTF
CDR3 DNA: TGTGCCAGCAGTGTCAGGGACTCAGCTGGGGCCAACGTCCTGACTTTC

clone size: .
D gene: .
J gene: TRBJ1-1
V gene: TRBV7-2
CDR3 protein: CASNREDGYLTEAFF
CDR3 DNA: TGTGCCAGCAACAGGGAGGATGGGTATCTCACTGAAGCTTTCTTT

clone size: .
D gene: .
J gene: TRBJ1-5
V gene: TRBV12-5
CDR3 protein: CASGQAYSNQPQHF
CDR3 DNA: TGTGCTAGCGGGCAGGCCTATAGCAATCAGCCCCAGCATTTT

clone size: .
D gene: .
J gene: TRBJ1-5
V gene: TRBV6-2/TRBV6-3
CDR3 protein: CASSYSEYSNQPQHF
CDR3 DNA: TGTGCCAGCAGTTACTCCGAGTATAGCAATCAGCCCCAGCATTTT

clone size: .
D gene: .
J gene: TRBJ1-4
V gene: TRBV12-3/TRBV12-4
CDR3 protein: CASSPLGATNEKLFF
CDR3 DNA: TGTGCCAGCAGTCCCCTAGGGGCAACTAATGAAAAACTGTTTTTT

clone size: .
D gene: TRBD2
J gene: TRBJ2-3
V gene: TRBV12-3/TRBV12-4
CDR3 protein: CASTPHVAGEGDTQYF
CDR3 DNA: TGTGCCAGCACTCCACACGTAGCGGGGGAGGGAGATACGCAGTATTTT

clone size: .
D gene: TRBD1
J gene: TRBJ2-3
V gene: TRBV11-2
CDR3 protein: CASSIDRGSTDTQYF
CDR3 DNA: TGTGCCAGCAGCATAGACAGGGGTAGCACAGATACGCAGTATTTT

clone size: .
D gene: TRBD2
J gene: TRBJ2-1
V gene: TRBV29-1
CDR3 protein: CSVEAPGLAGAYNEQFF
CDR3 DNA: TGCAGCGTTGAAGCCCCGGGACTAGCGGGAGCTTACAATGAGCAGTTCTTC

clone size: .
D gene: .
J gene: TRBJ1-1
V gene: TRBV27
CDR3 protein: CASSLSGMNTEAFF
CDR3 DNA: TGTGCCAGCAGTTTATCAGGGATGAACACTGAAGCTTTCTTT

clone size: .
D gene: TRBD2
J gene: TRBJ2-5
V gene: TRBV5-1
CDR3 protein: CASSNGLAGDPGTQYF
CDR3 DNA: TGCGCCAGCAGCAACGGACTAGCGGGGGATCCCGGGACCCAGTACTTC

clone size: .
D gene: TRBD2
J gene: TRBJ2-7
V gene: TRBV27
CDR3 protein: CASTLSASGAYEQYF
CDR3 DNA: TGTGCCAGCACCCTTTCGGCTAGCGGGGCCTACGAGCAGTACTTC

clone size: .
D gene: .
J gene: TRBJ2-2
V gene: TRBV12-5
CDR3 protein: CASGWTGELFF
CDR3 DNA: TGTGCTAGTGGTTGGACCGGGGAGCTGTTTTTT

clone size: once
D gene: .
J gene: TRBJ1-5
V gene: TRBV7-6
CDR3 protein: CASSPERGISQPQHF
CDR3 DNA: TGTGCCAGCAGCCCCGAAAGAGGGATCAGCCAGCCCCAGCATTTT

clone size: .
D gene: .
J gene: TRBJ1-1
V gene: TRBV13
CDR3 protein: CASSLSGRAFF
CDR3 DNA: TGTGCCAGCAGCTTAAGTGGGAGGGCTTTCTTT

clone size: few
D gene: .
J gene: TRBJ2-7
V gene: TRBV6-5
CDR3 protein: CASSYDSSYEQYF
CDR3 DNA: TGTGCCAGCAGTTATGATAGCTCCTACGAGCAGTACTTC

clone size: .
D gene: .
J gene: TRBJ2-5
V gene: TRBV3-1
CDR3 protein: CASSQDSRQEETQYF
CDR3 DNA: TGTGCCAGCAGCCAAGACTCAAGACAAGAAGAGACCCAGTACTTC

clone size: .
D gene: .
J gene: TRBJ2-5
V gene: TRBV2
CDR3 protein: CASSDRTGRASIQETQYF
CDR3 DNA: TGTGCCAGCAGTGACCGGACTGGCCGGGCTTCAATACAAGAGACCCAGTACTTC

clone size: .
D gene: TRBD1
J gene: TRBJ2-1
V gene: TRBV15
CDR3 protein: CAASRDDRGPHNEQFF
CDR3 DNA: TGTGCCGCCAGCAGAGATGACAGGGGGCCCCACAATGAGCAGTTCTTC

clone size: .
D gene: .
J gene: TRBJ2-4
V gene: TRBV14
CDR3 protein: CASSPLAKNIQYF
CDR3 DNA: TGTGCCAGCAGCCCTCTAGCCAAAAACATTCAGTACTTC

clone size: .
D gene: .
J gene: TRBJ1-5
V gene: TRBV12-3/TRBV12-4
CDR3 protein: CASSLYAQPQHF
CDR3 DNA: TGTGCCAGCAGTTTGTACGCCCAGCCCCAGCATTTT

clone size: .
D gene: TRBD2
J gene: TRBJ2-7
V gene: TRBV14
CDR3 protein: CASSQPPSGSFYEQYF
CDR3 DNA: TGTGCCAGCAGCCAGCCCCCTAGCGGGAGTTTCTACGAGCAGTACTTC

clone size: .
D gene: .
J gene: TRBJ1-1
V gene: TRBV5-1
CDR3 protein: CASSSSSMNTEAFF
CDR3 DNA: TGCGCCAGCAGCTCCTCCTCCATGAACACTGAAGCTTTCTTT

clone size: .
D gene: TRBD2
J gene: TRBJ2-7
V gene: TRBV27
CDR3 protein: CASSPSGGQRTYEQYF
CDR3 DNA: TGTGCCAGCAGTCCCTCGGGGGGGCAAAGGACGTACGAGCAGTACTTC